This TCR beta chain is from a study of blood T cell repertoires in COVID-19. Only in-frame clones appear in the TCRdb table, and some are missing; sequencing was by immunoSEQ multiplex PCR. The table lists a few hundred thousand clones, 88% of them singletons. Trimming removed 4 bases from V and 7 bases from J; junction bases left unmatched: 10. The germline gives CDR1 SGHNT, CDR2 YENEEA. The CDR3 sequence is 16 residues long. This clonotype was obtained from a woman aged 40 to 50 who had recovered from COVID-19. The V call is TRBV11-3, the J call TRBJ2-3; 11 bases are shared with TRBD2. The material sequenced was PBMCs or T cells enriched from blood (not recorded which). CDR3 region: CASSSTSGSFMNTQYF. The CDR3, as DNA: TGTGCCAGCAGCTCCACTAGCGGGAGTTTTATGAATACGCAGTATTTT. Filled out from reference TRBV11-3 and TRBJ2-3, the complete variable domain reads EAGVVQSPRYKIIEKKQPVAFWCNPISGHNTLYWYLQNLGQGPELLIRYENEEAVDDSQLPKDRFSAERLKGVDSTLKIQPAELGDSAVYLCASSSTSGSFMNTQYFGPGTRLTVL.